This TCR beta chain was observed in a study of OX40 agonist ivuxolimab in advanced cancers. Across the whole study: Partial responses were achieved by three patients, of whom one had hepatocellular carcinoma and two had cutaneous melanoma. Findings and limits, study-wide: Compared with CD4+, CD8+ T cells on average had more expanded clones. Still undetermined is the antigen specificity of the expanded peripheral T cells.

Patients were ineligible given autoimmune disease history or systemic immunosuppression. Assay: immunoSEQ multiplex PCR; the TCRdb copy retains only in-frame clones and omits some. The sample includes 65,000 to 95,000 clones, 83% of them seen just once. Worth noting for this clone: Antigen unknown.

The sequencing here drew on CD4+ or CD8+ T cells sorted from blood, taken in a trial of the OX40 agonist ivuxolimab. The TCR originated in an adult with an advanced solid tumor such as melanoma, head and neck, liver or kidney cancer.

CDR3 sequence (DNA): TGTGCCACCCCGAAGGGACAGGGAGCTTTCTTT. This codes for CATPKGQGAFF. The chain couples TRBV2 to TRBJ1-1; 9 bases map to TRBD1. Germline CDR1 reads SNHLY; CDR2 reads FYNNEI. The CDR3 contains 11 residues. V trimming: 10 bases; J trimming: 10 bases; junction bases outside the gene matches: 7.